This T cell receptor beta chain was found in a study of blood T cell repertoires in COVID-19. Turning to the study itself: COVID-19 samples collected from the United States, Italy and Spain covered acute and convalescent phases. In each case, the material was cDNA or gDNA derived from T cells, B-cell-depleted T cells, or PBMCs.

Original methodology: Cell counts per sample came from amplifying reference gene primers. Some clones are missing from TCRdb's copy, which holds only in-frame ones; the method was immunoSEQ multiplex PCR. V and J calls and clone size follow that table, whereas D and trimming were derived from the DNA. The table lists under 60,000 clones, under 85% of them singletons. The V segment lost 0 bases and the J segment 7 bases; nucleotides outside the gene matches: 8. This CDR3 comprises 16 residues. The V gene's germline CDR1 is MNHEY and CDR2 SVGAGI. The gene calls are TRBV6-5 and TRBJ1-3; 8 bases are shared with TRBD1. The material sequenced was peripheral blood. This clonotype was obtained from a man between 60 and 75 years old with acute or convalescent COVID-19. In nucleotides, the CDR3 is TGTGCCAGCAGTTACTCGATGGCAGGGGGCAGGAACACCATATATTTT. Translating it yields CASSYSMAGGRNTIYF.